This T cell receptor (beta chain) was profiled in a study of Ad26.COV2.S vaccination and SARS-CoV-2 variants. Only in-frame clones appear in the TCRdb table, and some are missing; sequencing was by immunoSEQ multiplex PCR. The table lists roughly 450,000 clones, approximately 90% of them singletons. V shed 4 bases and J 2 bases; nucleotides not matched to a gene: 6. Germline V gene lookup returns CDR1 SGHRS and CDR2 YFSETQ. The length of the CDR3 is 14 residues. The treatment here: around 19 received Ad26.COV2.S at low or high dose, single or two shots; about 5 received placebo; per-sample allocation not given. All samples were drawn on day 63, counting from the first vaccine or placebo injection.

The V and J genes are TRBV5-1 and TRBJ2-7; 7 nucleotides align to TRBD2. The TCR sequence derives from a person aged 18-60 years who received the Ad26.COV2.S COVID-19 vaccine or a placebo. The starting material was peripheral blood, obtained in a trial of Ad26.COV2.S vaccine versus placebo. CDR3 coding DNA: TGCGCCAGCAGCGCGGGGGACGGAACCTACGAGCAGTACTTC. Its protein product is CASSAGDGTYEQYF. Full variable domain (outside the CDR3, taken from reference TRBV5-1 and TRBJ2-7): KAGVTQTPRYLIKTRGQQVTLSCSPISGHRSVSWYQQTPGQGLQFLFEYFSETQRNKGNFPGRFSGRQFSNSRSEMNVSTLELGDSALYLCASSAGDGTYEQYFGPGTRLTVT.